This TCR beta chain was captured in a study of CD8+ T cells in alopecia areata. Stated treatment: oral pan-JAK inhibitor, 5-10 mg twice daily. Lesional scalp punch biopsies and peripheral blood were collected from alopecia areata patients. In each case, RNA was isolated and then reverse transcribed into cDNA as the sequencing template. Sequencing was performed with immunoSEQ multiplex PCR; in TCRdb, only in-frame clones are kept and a portion is missing. The sample comprises fewer than 15,000 clones, roughly two thirds of which are singletons, and 7% to 7.5% rests with the top ten. The germline V and J ends were trimmed by 6 bases and 1 base, with 13 bases remaining between them. The CDR3 loop spans 14 amino acids. Germline lookup yields CDR1 SGDLS and CDR2 YYNGEE.

The sequencing here drew on skin, taken at week 4, from a patient treated with tofacitinib. This chain links TRBV9 with TRBJ2-5, with D perhaps matching TRBD1 or TRBD2 (6 bases each). The source is a human donor with alopecia areata. Here the CDR3 reads CASNLRGPQETQYF. The CDR3 nucleotides are TGTGCCAGCAACCTCCGGGGGCCCCAAGAGACCCAGTACTTC. Supplemented by reference TRBV9 and TRBJ2-5, the full variable domain reads DSGVTQTPKHLITATGQRVTLRCSPRSGDLSVYWYQQSLDQGLQFLIQYYNGEERAKGNILERFSAQQFPDLHSELNLSSLELGDSALYFCASNLRGPQETQYFGPGTRLLVL.